The 10 T cell receptor beta chains listed next were all sequenced from one sample in a study of Graves' ophthalmopathy and Graves' hyperthyroidism. Beta-chain TCR CDR3 regions were amplified from RNA transcripts. An opening RT-PCR round employed HTBI primers and preceded a second-round multiplex PCR. A single record per CDR3 protein comes from TCRdb applying MiXCR to the multiplex PCR reads. Of around 1,200,000 distinct CDR3 sequences listed, around a third are singletons. Sequenced input: peripheral blood or thyroid tissue (not recorded which). The source of these receptors is an adult man with Graves' hyperthyroidism.

This clonotype was counted many times. The J gene is TRBJ2-7, the V gene TRBV29-1, with D perhaps matching TRBD1 (7 bases). This CDR3 has 16 amino acids. Germline CDR1 SQVTM, CDR2 ANQGSEA. The V end was cut by 0 bases, the J end by 3 bases, with 18 bases between. The CDR3 sequence is CSVEENRRDSHYEQYF. DNA for the CDR3: TGCAGCGTTGAAGAAAACAGGCGGGACAGTCACTACGAGCAGTACTTC.

This clonotype was detected many times. V gene TRBV20-1 combines with J gene TRBJ2-7; 7 nucleotides match TRBD1. CDR1 is DFQATT and CDR2 is SNEGSKA in the germline V gene (reference sequence). The ends lost 3 bases at V and 2 bases at J; junction bases unmatched: 4. The CDR3 runs 13 residues. CDR3 protein: CSARGTETYEQYF. In DNA, the CDR3 is TGCAGTGCTAGGGGGACAGAGACCTACGAGCAGTACTTC.

The rearrangement joins TRBV20-1 to TRBJ2-7, with a tentative D call TRBD2 (5 bases). The CDR3 sequence is 15 residues long. Germline values: CDR1 DFQATT, CDR2 SNEGSKA (reference sequence). With 6 bases removed from V and 0 bases from J, the gap between germline ends came to 18 bases. CDR3 sequence (DNA): TGCAGTGCCCTATCTGGAGGCAGCGTCTCCTACGAGCAGTACTTC. It yields the protein CSALSGGSVSYEQYF.

This clonotype was counted between two and nine times. This chain uses TRBV9 with TRBJ2-2, with unresolved D. Deletions cut 1 base from V and 4 bases from J, with 11 bases between. The CDR3 runs 15 residues. Germline V lookup: CDR1 SGDLS, CDR2 YYNGEE. This CDR3 is CASSVLREGTGELFF. DNA for the CDR3: TGTGCCAGCAGCGTATTAAGGGAAGGCACCGGGGAGCTGTTTTTT.

The chain uses TRBV9 and TRBJ1-6, with D perhaps TRBD1 (5 bases). The CDR3 loop spans 16 amino acids. Trimming removed 0 bases from V and 7 bases from J, with 14 bases in between. Germline CDR1 is SGDLS and CDR2 is YYNGEE. CDR3 loop: CASSVEGRRANSPLHF. Here the CDR3 DNA reads TGTGCCAGCAGCGTAGAGGGACGGCGAGCAAATTCACCCCTCCACTTT.

This clonotype was counted at least ten times. This sequence joins TRBV2 and TRBJ2-7; D is undetermined. This CDR3 contains 14 residues. V dropped 2 bases and J dropped 5 bases, with 13 bases sitting between them. Germline CDR1 reads SNHLY; CDR2 reads FYNNEI. The CDR3 reads CASSESLAADEQYF. CDR3 coding DNA: TGTGCCAGCAGTGAAAGTTTAGCTGCTGACGAGCAGTACTTC.

V usage is TRBV11-2 and J usage is TRBJ2-7; D uncertain. Germline CDR1 reads SGHAT; CDR2 reads FQNNGV. This CDR3 contains 17 residues. V was pared by 1 base and J by 2 bases, with 18 bases between. The CDR3 nucleotides read TGTGCCAGCAGCTTAGGAGGAATCAGTGGGCAGCCCTACGAGCAGTACTTC. The encoded protein is CASSLGGISGQPYEQYF.

The rearrangement uses TRBV5-1 and TRBJ1-6; TRBD1 might be the D (5 bases). Germline V gene data show CDR1 as SGHRS and CDR2 as YFSETQ. The CDR3 is made up of 16 amino acids. Trimming left V 1 base short and J 5 bases short, with 13 bases between. Written as DNA, the CDR3 is TGCGCCAGCAGCTTGATTGGGGGACCGGATAATTCACCCCTCCACTTT. This translates into CASSLIGGPDNSPLHF.

Ten or more counts support this clonotype. The V and J genes are TRBV29-1 and TRBJ2-5, with 11 bases matching TRBD2. This CDR3 has 15 residues. Germline CDR1 SQVTM, CDR2 ANQGSEA. Trimming cost V 1 base and J 5 bases; bases outside gene matches: 6. CDR3 in DNA: TGCAGCGTTGAAGCGGGACTAGCGGACTGGGAGACCCAGTACTTC. It codes for CSVEAGLADWETQYF.

This clonotype occurred many times. The chain joins TRBV10-3 to TRBJ1-5; tentative D call: TRBD1 (5 bases). V dropped 10 bases and J dropped 3 bases, with 22 bases sitting between them. The CDR3 has 16 residues. Germline V gene lookup returns CDR1 ENHRY and CDR2 SYGVKD. CDR3 sequence: CATAKSTTRDNQPQHF. The CDR3 coding sequence is TGTGCCACGGCGAAATCCACCACCAGGGACAATCAGCCCCAGCATTTT.